What follows are 2 T cell receptor beta chains derived from one specimen sequenced in a study of CD4+ T cells in melanoma. Libraries were prepared by immunoSEQ multiplex PCR; TCRdb keeps only in-frame clonotypes and omits some of them. The sample yields about 140,000 clones, 80% to 95% seen once. The receptor source for this set is a human donor with melanoma.

This clone was detected many times. V and J are TRBV18 and TRBJ2-3; TRBD2 matches 12 bases. CDR1 is KGHSH, CDR2 LQKENI, per germline. Germline trimming cut 5 bases from V and 7 bases from J; bases unmatched to any gene: 10. The CDR3 contains 16 residues. As DNA, the CDR3 is TGTGCCAGCTCATACACACGACTAGCGGGGGTGTATACGCAGTATTTT. Translated, it gives CASSYTRLAGVYTQYF.

This chain connects TRBV27 to TRBJ1-5; TRBD1 is a possible D gene (5 bases). Deletions cut 4 bases from V and 1 base from J, with 14 bases between. CDR1 MNHEY and CDR2 SMNVEV come from the germline V gene (reference sequence). The CDR3 is 16 amino acids. The DNA for the CDR3 is TGTGCCAGCAGTTCAAATGGAGGGGTCAGCAATCAGCCCCAGCATTTT. Translation gives CASSSNGGVSNQPQHF.